This T cell receptor (beta chain) was documented in a study of blood T cell repertoires in COVID-19 (TCRdb year 2020). The study in broad terms: Collaborator samples came from the United States, Italy and Spain and covered acute and convalescent phases of COVID-19. The material from the prospective study consisted of cDNA or gDNA derived from T cells, B-cell-depleted T cells, or PBMCs. Deeply sampled blood TCRbeta repertoires from subjects exposed to, actively infected with, or recovered from COVID-19 were included in the dataset. The repertoires were released in a freely available public database intended as a resource for research on the immune response to SARS-CoV-2. The samples were drawn from two sources: the first 160 participants of the ongoing ImmuneRACE study, and 1,000 to 1,500 subjects contributed by 6 global collaborators. Nearly every sample came with metadata listing a de-identified subject ID, COVID-19 status, age in years and sex. Where available, HLA class I and class II types were obtained from metadata supplied by the sample provider rather than from assay-based typing.

V is shortened by 0 bases, J by 2 bases, and the region joining them spans 17 bases. Based on the germline V gene (reference sequence), the CDR1 and CDR2 sequences are LNHDA and SQIVND. The CDR3 covers 17 residues, taking in both the cysteine and the phenylalanine. Only CDR3 DNA remains: 51 bases, in frame from the first base. TCRbeta CDR3 regions were amplified from genomic DNA by means of the immunoSEQ Assay, a bias-controlled multiplex PCR. As for the original processing: The number of nucleated cells in each sample was estimated from the amplification of reference gene primers within the assay. To quantify the absolute abundance of each unique TCRbeta CDR3 rearrangement, sequence reads were collapsed and filtered. For each sample, productive Simpson clonality was calculated by taking the square root of Simpson's diversity index across productive rearrangements. This immuneACCESS table, as held by TCRdb, lists in-frame sequences with V and J called but not all clones. Of the missing ones, under half trace to an unresolved V gene in checked studies; the others have no known cause. For V, J and clone size, that table is used; D and trimming come from the DNA. Recorded for this sample are nearly 65,000 clones; roughly 80% of them occurred a single time. 9.5% to 15% of the sample goes to the ten largest clones.

Each collaborating institution followed its own protocols to collect whole blood in K2EDTA tubes. For TCRbeta analysis, collaborators shipped samples in one of three forms: frozen whole blood, isolated PBMCs, or DNA extracted from either of those sample types. About this clone itself: Its antigen is currently not known. Base qualities were left out, and no much larger clone turns up one base away.

What the study reported, not specific to this receptor: How much clinical and demographic metadata was included differed by source and by participant, and the metadata was provided uncurated.

The receptor's source is a human donor in a cohort sampled during active COVID-19. This chain is built from TRBV19 and TRBJ2-7; perhaps TRBD1 is the D gene, with 5 bases matching. The sample consisted of peripheral blood. The CDR3 reads CASSIDGSQGSTYEQYF. The nucleotide sequence reads TGTGCCAGTAGTATAGATGGGTCGCAGGGAAGTACCTACGAGCAGTACTTC.